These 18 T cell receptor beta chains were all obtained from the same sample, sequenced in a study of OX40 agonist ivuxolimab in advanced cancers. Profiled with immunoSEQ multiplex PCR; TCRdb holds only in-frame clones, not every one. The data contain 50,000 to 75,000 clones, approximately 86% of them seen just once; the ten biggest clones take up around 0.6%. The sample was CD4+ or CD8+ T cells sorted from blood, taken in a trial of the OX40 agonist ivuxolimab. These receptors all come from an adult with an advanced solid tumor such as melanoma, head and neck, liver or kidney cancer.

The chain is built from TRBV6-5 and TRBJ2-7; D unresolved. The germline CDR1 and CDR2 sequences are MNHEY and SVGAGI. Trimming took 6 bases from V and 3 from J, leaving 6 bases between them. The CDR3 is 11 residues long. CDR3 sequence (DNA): TGTGCCAGCAGCCGCCTCTACGAGCAGTACTTC. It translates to CASSRLYEQYF.

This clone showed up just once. The chain's CDR3 is CASSDPYRGLNEKLFF. The CDR3 DNA sequence: TGTGCCAGCAGTGACCCCTACAGGGGGCTTAATGAAAAACTGTTTTTT. The chain employs TRBV6-4 and TRBJ1-4, with 9 bases fitting TRBD1. CDR3 length: 16 residues. Germline CDR1 MRHNA, CDR2 SNTAGT. The junction had 5 bases not matched to a gene; V was cut back by 2 bases and J by 4 bases.

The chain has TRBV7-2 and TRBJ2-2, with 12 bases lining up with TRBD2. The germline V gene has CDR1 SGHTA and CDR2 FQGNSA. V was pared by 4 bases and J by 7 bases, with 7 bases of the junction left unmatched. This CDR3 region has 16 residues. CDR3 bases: TGTGCCAGCAGCTCGCTAGCGGGAGGGCCAGGCGGGGAGCTGTTTTTT. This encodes CASSSLAGGPGGELFF.

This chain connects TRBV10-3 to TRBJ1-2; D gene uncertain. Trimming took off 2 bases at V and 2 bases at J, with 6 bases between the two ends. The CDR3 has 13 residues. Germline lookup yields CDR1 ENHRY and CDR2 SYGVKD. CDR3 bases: TGTGCCATCAGTGAGAGCGGGAACTATGGCTACACCTTC. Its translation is CAISESGNYGYTF.

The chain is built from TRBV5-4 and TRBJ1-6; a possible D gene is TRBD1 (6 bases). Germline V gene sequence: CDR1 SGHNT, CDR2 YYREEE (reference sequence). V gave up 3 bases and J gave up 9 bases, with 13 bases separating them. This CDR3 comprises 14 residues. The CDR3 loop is CASSSRQDLSPLHF. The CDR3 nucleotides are TGTGCCAGCAGCTCGCGACAGGATCTTTCACCCCTCCACTTT.

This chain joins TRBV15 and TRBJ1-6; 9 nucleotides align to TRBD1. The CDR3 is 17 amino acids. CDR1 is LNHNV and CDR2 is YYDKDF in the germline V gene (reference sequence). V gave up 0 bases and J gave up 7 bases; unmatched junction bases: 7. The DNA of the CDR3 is TGTGCCACCAGCAGAGATACCCCGGGACAGGGAAATTCACCCCTCCACTTT. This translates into CATSRDTPGQGNSPLHF.

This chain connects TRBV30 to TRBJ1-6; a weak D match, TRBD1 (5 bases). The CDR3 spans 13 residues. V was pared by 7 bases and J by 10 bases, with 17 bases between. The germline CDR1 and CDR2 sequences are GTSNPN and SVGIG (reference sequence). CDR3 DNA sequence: TGTGCCTTTGACAGAGCCCAAGGGTCACCCCTCCACTTT. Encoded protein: CAFDRAQGSPLHF. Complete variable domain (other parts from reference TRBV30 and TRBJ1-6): SQTIHQWPATLVQPVGSPLSLECTVEGTSNPNLYWYRQAAGRGLQLLFYSVGIGQISSEVPQNLSASRPQDRQFILSSKKLLLSDSGFYLCAFDRAQGSPLHFGNGTRLTVT.

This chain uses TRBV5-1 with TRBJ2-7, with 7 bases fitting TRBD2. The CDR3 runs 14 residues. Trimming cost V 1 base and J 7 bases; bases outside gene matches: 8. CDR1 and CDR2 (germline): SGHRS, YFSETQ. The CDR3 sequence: CASSLPSGTGEQYF. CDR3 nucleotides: TGCGCCAGCAGCTTGCCTAGCGGCACGGGGGAGCAGTACTTC.

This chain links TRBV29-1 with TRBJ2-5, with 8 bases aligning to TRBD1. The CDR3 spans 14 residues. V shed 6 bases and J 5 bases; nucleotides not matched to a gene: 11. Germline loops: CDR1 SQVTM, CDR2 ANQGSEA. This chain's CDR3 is CSVGQVNSWETQYF. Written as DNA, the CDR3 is TGCAGCGTGGGACAGGTGAATTCTTGGGAGACCCAGTACTTC.

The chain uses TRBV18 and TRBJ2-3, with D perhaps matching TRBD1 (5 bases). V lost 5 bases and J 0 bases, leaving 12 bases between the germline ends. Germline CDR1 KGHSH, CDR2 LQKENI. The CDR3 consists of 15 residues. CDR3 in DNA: TGTGCCAGCTCATTTAGGGGTTTCAGCACAGATACGCAGTATTTT. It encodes CASSFRGFSTDTQYF.

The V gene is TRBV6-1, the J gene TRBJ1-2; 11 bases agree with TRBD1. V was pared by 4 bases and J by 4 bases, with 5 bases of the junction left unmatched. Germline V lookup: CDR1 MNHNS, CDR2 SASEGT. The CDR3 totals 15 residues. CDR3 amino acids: CASSVGQGASYGYTF. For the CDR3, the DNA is TGTGCCAGCAGTGTAGGACAGGGGGCCTCCTATGGCTACACCTTC.

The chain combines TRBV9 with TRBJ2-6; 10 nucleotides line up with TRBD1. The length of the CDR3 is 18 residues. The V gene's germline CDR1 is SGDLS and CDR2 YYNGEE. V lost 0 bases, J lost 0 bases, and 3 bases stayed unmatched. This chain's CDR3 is CASSVGGTGDSGANVLTF. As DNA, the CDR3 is TGTGCCAGCAGCGTAGGTGGGACAGGGGACTCTGGGGCCAACGTCCTGACTTTC.

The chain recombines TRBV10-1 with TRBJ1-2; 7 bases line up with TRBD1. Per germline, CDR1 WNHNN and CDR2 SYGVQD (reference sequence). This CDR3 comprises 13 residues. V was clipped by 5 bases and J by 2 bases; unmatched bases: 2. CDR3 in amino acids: CASSPTGNYGYTF. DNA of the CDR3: TGCGCCAGCAGTCCGACAGGGAACTATGGCTACACCTTC.

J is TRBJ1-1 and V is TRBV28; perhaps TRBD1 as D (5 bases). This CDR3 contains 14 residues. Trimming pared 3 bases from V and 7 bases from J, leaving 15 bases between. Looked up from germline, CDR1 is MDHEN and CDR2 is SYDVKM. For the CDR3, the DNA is TGTGCCAGCAGTTTTGCCGGTCAAACAGGTGAAGCTTTCTTT. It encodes CASSFAGQTGEAFF.

The CDR3 protein is CASSFAAGRGNTEAFF. CDR3 nucleotides: TGTGCCAGCAGTTTCGCGGCAGGGAGAGGAAACACTGAAGCTTTCTTT. The chain employs TRBV28 and TRBJ1-1; D is possibly TRBD1 (5 bases). Between the trimmed V and J ends, which lost 3 bases and 2 bases, there was a span of 16 bases. The CDR3 consists of 16 residues. CDR1 and CDR2 (germline): MDHEN, SYDVKM.

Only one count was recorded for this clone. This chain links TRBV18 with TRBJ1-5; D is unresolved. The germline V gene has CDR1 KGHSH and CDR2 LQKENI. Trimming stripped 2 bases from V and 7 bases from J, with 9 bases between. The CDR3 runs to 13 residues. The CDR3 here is CASSPSPKQPQHF. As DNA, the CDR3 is TGTGCCAGCTCACCAAGTCCAAAGCAGCCCCAGCATTTT.

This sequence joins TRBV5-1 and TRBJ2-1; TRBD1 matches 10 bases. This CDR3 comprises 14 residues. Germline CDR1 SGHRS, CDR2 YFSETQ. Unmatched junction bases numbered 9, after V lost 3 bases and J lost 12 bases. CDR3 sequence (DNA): TGCGCCAGCAGCTCCGGGACAGGGGCATTGGGGCAGTTCTTC. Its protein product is CASSSGTGALGQFF.

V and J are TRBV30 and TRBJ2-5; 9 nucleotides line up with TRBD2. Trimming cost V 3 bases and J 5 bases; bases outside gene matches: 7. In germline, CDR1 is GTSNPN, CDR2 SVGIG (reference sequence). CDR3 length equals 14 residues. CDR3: CAWRSAGGGETQYF. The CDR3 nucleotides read TGTGCCTGGAGATCAGCGGGGGGAGGTGAGACCCAGTACTTC.